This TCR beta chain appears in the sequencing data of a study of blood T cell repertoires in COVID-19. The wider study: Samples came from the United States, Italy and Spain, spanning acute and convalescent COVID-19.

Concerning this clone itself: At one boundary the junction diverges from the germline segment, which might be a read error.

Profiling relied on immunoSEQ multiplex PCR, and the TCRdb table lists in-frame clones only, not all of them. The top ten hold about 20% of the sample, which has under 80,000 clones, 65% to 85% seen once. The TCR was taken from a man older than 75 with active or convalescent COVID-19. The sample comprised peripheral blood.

DNA for the CDR3: TGCAGTGCTAGAGATCACGGGACTATCCCATTC. Amino acids: CSARDHGTIPF. J is TRBJ2-7 and V is TRBV20-1, with 7 bases lining up with TRBD2. The CDR3 runs 11 residues. Germline CDR1 is DFQATT and CDR2 is SNEGSKA (reference sequence).